This T cell receptor (beta chain) was identified in a study of blood T cell repertoires in COVID-19. Study details: Some COVID-19 samples were acute and others convalescent; all came from the United States, Italy and Spain. PBMCs, B-cell-depleted T cells, or T cells provided the cDNA or gDNA that made up the material.

In the original workflow: Researchers report that nucleated cell counts were estimated from reference gene primer amplification. The method was immunoSEQ multiplex PCR; TCRdb's version includes in-frame clones alone and lacks a portion of them. V, J and clone size are taken as reported in that table, and D and trimming were inferred from the DNA itself. The data contain about 70,000 clones, roughly 73% of them singletons. Germline CDR1 PRHDT, CDR2 FYEKMQ (reference sequence). The CDR3 is 15 residues long. V lost 0 bases and J lost 3; bases outside the gene matches: 5. The sequenced material came from peripheral blood. J is TRBJ2-7 and V is TRBV13, with 7 bases fitting TRBD2. This TCR was sampled from a woman aged 60 to 75 with acute or convalescent COVID-19. Here the CDR3 reads CASSLGRSSGYEQYF. The CDR3, as DNA: TGTGCCAGCAGCTTAGGCCGGTCTAGCGGCTACGAGCAGTACTTC.